Below, 30 T cell receptor beta chains from the same sample are listed, as sequenced in a study of beta chain features in type 1 diabetes. Study-level points and caveats: Among all four CD4+ subsets, Type 1 diabetes patients had TCRB CDR3s that were moderately but significantly shorter.

For these TCRs, the target antigens are not known. The study reverse transcribed the entire isolated RNA, so it sequenced expressed TCRB transcripts. Libraries were prepared by immunoSEQ multiplex PCR; TCRdb keeps only in-frame clonotypes and omits some of them. The sample has about 710,000 clones; around 15% are singletons. Material for sequencing was naive CD4+ T cells from blood. These TCRs come from a man between 18 and 35 years old with type 1 diabetes.

The V call is TRBV6-6, the J call TRBJ2-1; tentative D call: TRBD1 (6 bases). Trimming pared 5 bases from V and 5 bases from J, leaving 19 bases between. Germline CDR1 MNHNY, CDR2 SVGAGI (reference sequence). The CDR3 contains 16 residues. As DNA, the CDR3 is TGTGCCAGCAGTCTTTTCGCAGGGGTAAGGGACAATGAGCAGTTCTTC. Translating gives CASSLFAGVRDNEQFF.

The genes are TRBV6-5 and TRBJ2-1, with D possibly matching TRBD1 (5 bases). CDR1 is MNHEY, CDR2 SVGAGI, per germline. V lost 10 bases, J lost 4 bases, and 20 bases lay in between. The CDR3 spans 15 residues. In DNA form, the CDR3 reads TGTGCCACAACTCGGTGGGGCAGGGCGTACAATGAGCAGTTCTTC. It codes for CATTRWGRAYNEQFF.

In this sample, this clone turned up a few times. V usage is TRBV6-1 and J usage is TRBJ1-1; no reliable D call. The CDR3 length is 12 residues. V was cut by 8 bases and J by 0 bases, with 7 bases left in between. Germline CDR1 and CDR2: MNHNS and SASEGT. The CDR3 DNA is TGTGCCAGCGAAGCGATGAACACTGAAGCTTTCTTT. Its protein product is CASEAMNTEAFF.

This clone was seen only a few times. J is TRBJ2-5 and V is TRBV30, with 10 positions matching TRBD2. The V gene's germline CDR1 is GTSNPN and CDR2 SVGIG (reference sequence). The CDR3 runs 13 residues. The V and J ends lost 1 base and 10 bases, in that order; junction bases with no gene match: 6. The CDR3 nucleotides are TGTGCCTGGAGTGCTGCTAGCGGGAGTATCCAGTACTTC. Protein product: CAWSAASGSIQYF.

This clone has more than one count but fewer than ten. The chain carries TRBV5-1 and TRBJ2-7; 8 nucleotides agree with TRBD1. CDR3 length: 15 amino acids. V was clipped by 0 bases and J by 4 bases; unmatched bases: 6. Germline loops: CDR1 SGHRS, CDR2 YFSETQ. The DNA for the CDR3 is TGCGCCAGCAGCTTGGGCGGGACAGGAGATTACGAGCAGTACTTC. It codes for CASSLGGTGDYEQYF.

The chain carries TRBV30 and TRBJ2-4; D is possibly TRBD1 (6 bases). Between the trimmed V and J ends, which lost 2 bases and 1 base, there was a span of 24 bases. This CDR3 region has 19 residues. Germline CDR1 GTSNPN, CDR2 SVGIG (reference sequence). The CDR3 sequence is CAWSSGTQTKVGAKNIQYF. CDR3 bases: TGTGCCTGGAGTTCCGGGACACAAACAAAAGTGGGGGCCAAAAACATTCAGTACTTC.

This clone appeared once. The V gene is TRBV6-5, the J gene TRBJ2-5, with 9 bases that match TRBD2. CDR1 is MNHEY, CDR2 SVGAGI, per germline. Trimming at V came to 5 bases and at J to 5 bases, leaving 9 bases not matched to a gene. The CDR3 covers 15 residues. The CDR3 spells CASSRTLSGGETQYF. CDR3 nucleotides: TGTGCCAGCAGTCGCACCCTCAGCGGGGGGGAGACCCAGTACTTC.

This clone was detected only a few times. V and J are TRBV9 and TRBJ1-1; no firm D call. The CDR3 has 13 residues. CDR1 and CDR2 from the germline V gene are SGDLS and YYNGEE. Between the trimmed V and J ends, which lost 2 bases and 6 bases, there was a span of 11 bases. The CDR3 region is CASSVQSFAEAFF. DNA of the CDR3: TGTGCCAGCAGCGTCCAGTCCTTCGCTGAAGCTTTCTTT. The variable domain in full, completed from reference TRBV9 and TRBJ1-1, reads DSGVTQTPKHLITATGQRVTLRCSPRSGDLSVYWYQQSLDQGLQFLIQYYNGEERAKGNILERFSAQQFPDLHSELNLSSLELGDSALYFCASSVQSFAEAFFGQGTRLTVV.

This clone was picked up a small number of times. The chain recombines TRBV7-9 with TRBJ2-7; 7 positions match TRBD1. Germline V gene lookup returns CDR1 SEHNR and CDR2 FQNEAQ (reference sequence). With V trimmed by 4 bases and J by 0 bases, 9 bases remained unmatched. The CDR3 is 16 amino acids. This chain's CDR3 is CASSSSEGDSSYEQYF. The CDR3 coding sequence is TGTGCCAGCAGCTCCTCCGAGGGGGACAGCTCCTACGAGCAGTACTTC.

This rearrangement joins TRBV18 to TRBJ2-1; D ambiguous. This CDR3 is built from 11 residues. CDR1 is KGHSH, CDR2 LQKENI, per germline. Between the trimmed V and J ends, which lost 3 bases and 7 bases, there was a span of 4 bases. The DNA for the CDR3 is TGTGCCAGCTCACCGATGAATGAGCAGTTCTTC. The encoded protein is CASSPMNEQFF.

This clone occurred a few times. J is TRBJ2-2 and V is TRBV7-6; 8 bases fit TRBD1. The CDR3 extends over 15 amino acids. Per the germline V gene, CDR1 is SGHVS and CDR2 is FNYEAQ. Losses at the gene ends were 6 bases for V and 4 bases for J; bases not matched to a gene: 7. CDR3 sequence (DNA): TGTGCCAGCAGACAAACAGGGGGAGGCACCGGGGAGCTGTTTTTT. This sequence encodes CASRQTGGGTGELFF.

The chain combines TRBV28 with TRBJ2-3, with 8 bases fitting TRBD1. Germline assignment: CDR1 MDHEN and CDR2 SYDVKM. J was trimmed by 1 base and V by 7 bases; bases with no gene match: 7. The CDR3 loop spans 15 amino acids. For the CDR3, the DNA is TGTGCCAGCACGGGACAGGTGTTGGGCACAGATACGCAGTATTTT. The encoded protein is CASTGQVLGTDTQYF.

The chain employs TRBV6-6 and TRBJ2-3, with a possible D match to TRBD1 (5 bases). Deletions cut 3 bases from V and 2 bases from J, with 12 bases between. The germline V gene has CDR1 MNHNY and CDR2 SVGAGI (reference sequence). The CDR3 is 15 amino acids. This CDR3 is CASSYQGGYTDTQYF. The CDR3, as DNA: TGTGCCAGCAGTTATCAGGGTGGTTACACAGATACGCAGTATTTT.

V and J are TRBV4-2 and TRBJ1-4; 7 nucleotides align to TRBD1. The V segment lost 0 bases and the J segment 7 bases; nucleotides outside the gene matches: 11. The germline CDR1 and CDR2 sequences are LGHNA and YNFKEQ. The CDR3 length is 17 residues. The CDR3 reads CASSQDPGQAVGEKLFF. Written as DNA, the CDR3 is TGTGCCAGCAGCCAAGATCCAGGACAGGCCGTCGGTGAAAAACTGTTTTTT.

The sample holds a few counts of this clone. A junction boundary mismatches the germline segment, possibly from a read error. V gene TRBV4-2 combines with J gene TRBJ2-5; D uncertain. Germline V CDR1 and CDR2: LGHNA, YNFKEQ. The CDR3 has 18 amino acids. In DNA form, the CDR3 reads TGTGCCAGCAGCCAAGATGGTCTCCTATTGGGGATCCAAGGGACCCAGTACTTC. Residues: CASSQDGLLLGIQGTQYF.

The chain couples TRBV5-4 to TRBJ2-3; D may be TRBD1 or TRBD2 (6 bases each). The CDR3 extends over 16 amino acids. Per the germline V gene, CDR1 is SGHNT and CDR2 is YYREEE (reference sequence). The ends were cut back, 4 bases at V and 3 bases at J, with 18 bases in the middle. CDR3 bases: TGTGCCAGCAGCCTCAACGGGGGCGCAGGGACAGATACGCAGTATTTT. This encodes CASSLNGGAGTDTQYF.

The V gene is TRBV5-1, the J gene TRBJ2-7; D tentatively fits TRBD1 or TRBD2 (6 bases each). This CDR3 has 14 residues. The V gene lost 5 bases and the J gene lost 0 bases, with 12 bases spanning the gap. Looked up from germline, CDR1 is SGHRS and CDR2 is YFSETQ. CDR3 DNA: TGCGCCAGCAGTCCCCCGGGGGCCTCCTACGAGCAGTACTTC. It codes for CASSPPGASYEQYF. Full variable domain (outside the CDR3, taken from reference TRBV5-1 and TRBJ2-7): KAGVTQTPRYLIKTRGQQVTLSCSPISGHRSVSWYQQTPGQGLQFLFEYFSETQRNKGNFPGRFSGRQFSNSRSEMNVSTLELGDSALYLCASSPPGASYEQYFGPGTRLTVT.

V and J are TRBV30 and TRBJ2-7; D is uncertain. CDR3 size: 12 residues. CDR1 GTSNPN and CDR2 SVGIG come from the germline V gene (reference sequence). The V and J ends lost 2 bases and 0 bases respectively, with 5 bases between them. The CDR3 bases are TGTGCCTGGAGTTTTTCCTCCTACGAGCAGTACTTC. It encodes CAWSFSSYEQYF.

V and J are TRBV7-3 and TRBJ1-1; D gene uncertain. CDR3 length: 13 amino acids. CDR1 and CDR2 from the germline V gene are SGHTA and FQGTGA. V gave up 3 bases and J gave up 5 bases, with 10 bases separating them. CDR3 DNA sequence: TGTGCCAGCAGCTTCTCGGGGAGTACTGAAGCTTTCTTT. Its translation: CASSFSGSTEAFF.

Only a few counts were recorded for this clone. V gene TRBV27 combines with J gene TRBJ2-4, with TRBD2 as a possible D gene (5 bases). With 3 bases removed from V and 0 bases from J, the gap between germline ends came to 9 bases. The V gene's germline CDR1 is MNHEY and CDR2 SMNVEV (reference sequence). The CDR3 has 15 residues. CDR3 DNA: TGTGCCAGCAGTTTTAGCGCGCTAGCCAAAAACATTCAGTACTTC. Translated, it gives CASSFSALAKNIQYF.

This CDR3 reads CASSEASPDLYGYTF. The CDR3, as DNA: TGTGCCAGCAGTGAAGCCTCCCCGGACCTCTATGGCTACACCTTC. The chain joins TRBV2 to TRBJ1-2; D is unclear. V lost 0 bases and J lost 4, with 12 bases in between. Per germline, CDR1 SNHLY and CDR2 FYNNEI. The CDR3 loop spans 15 amino acids.

Concerning this clone: Different DNA sequences within this sample yield the same CDR3. The CDR3 reads CASSFLASAYNEQFF. The CDR3, as DNA: TGTGCCAGCAGCTTTCTAGCGAGCGCCTACAATGAGCAGTTCTTC. V is TRBV7-9 and J is TRBJ2-1; possible D gene TRBD2, 6 bases. CDR1 is SEHNR, CDR2 FQNEAQ, per germline (reference sequence). The CDR3 has 15 amino acids. The V and J ends lost 3 bases and 2 bases respectively, with 11 bases between them. Full variable domain (remainder filled in from reference TRBV7-9 and TRBJ2-1): DTGVSQNPRHKITKRGQNVTFRCDPISEHNRLYWYRQTLGQGPEFLTYFQNEAQLEKSRLLSDRFSAERPKGSFSTLEIQRTEQGDSAMYLCASSFLASAYNEQFFGPGTRLTVL.

The rearrangement uses TRBV30 and TRBJ2-5, with TRBD2 matching over 10 bases. Germline loops: CDR1 GTSNPN, CDR2 SVGIG (reference sequence). This CDR3 contains 16 residues. Trimming took 4 bases from V and 4 from J; bases not matched to a gene: 12. The CDR3 region is CAWNRGSGGAGETQYF. CDR3 DNA: TGTGCCTGGAACCGAGGAAGCGGGGGGGCCGGAGAGACCCAGTACTTC. The whole variable domain, remainder taken from reference TRBV30 and TRBJ2-5, is SQTIHQWPATLVQPVGSPLSLECTVEGTSNPNLYWYRQAAGRGLQLLFYSVGIGQISSEVPQNLSASRPQDRQFILSSKKLLLSDSGFYLCAWNRGSGGAGETQYFGPGTRLLVL.

The chain has TRBV18 and TRBJ1-1; D is unresolved. Germline V gene lookup returns CDR1 KGHSH and CDR2 LQKENI. With 5 bases removed from V and 2 bases from J, the gap between germline ends came to 6 bases. CDR3 length: 12 amino acids. The CDR3 DNA is TGTGCCAGCTCAGAGGGAAACACTGAAGCTTTCTTT. Encoded protein: CASSEGNTEAFF.

The CDR3 region is CASSLAAGFPETQYF. DNA of the CDR3: TGTGCCAGCAGCTTGGCCGCAGGGTTCCCAGAGACCCAGTACTTC. This chain connects TRBV5-6 to TRBJ2-5, with a weak D call TRBD1 (5 bases). The CDR3 spans 15 residues. Germline lookup yields CDR1 SGHDT and CDR2 YYEEEE. Deletions cut 0 bases from V and 4 bases from J, with 13 bases between.

The chain has TRBV28 and TRBJ1-1; D is ambiguous. Germline values: CDR1 MDHEN, CDR2 SYDVKM. V was trimmed by 5 bases and J by 0 bases, leaving 7 bases between them. This CDR3 has 13 residues. CDR3 amino acids: CASSPRMNTEAFF. CDR3 bases: TGTGCCAGCAGTCCACGGATGAACACTGAAGCTTTCTTT. Variable domain in full (rest from reference TRBV28 and TRBJ1-1): DVKVTQSSRYLVKRTGEKVFLECVQDMDHENMFWYRQDPGLGLRLIYFSYDVKMKEKGDIPEGYSVSREKKERFSLILESASTNQTSMYLCASSPRMNTEAFFGQGTRLTVV.

In its sample, this clone was seen a few times. This chain connects TRBV7-6 to TRBJ2-3; no firm D call. Germline assignment: CDR1 SGHVS and CDR2 FNYEAQ. The V end was cut by 0 bases, the J end by 2 bases, with 9 bases between. CDR3 length: 15 amino acids. The CDR3 DNA sequence: TGTGCCAGCAGCTTAGCACCCTCGGTCACAGATACGCAGTATTTT. Protein sequence: CASSLAPSVTDTQYF.

This clone was counted only a few times. The CDR3 loop reads CATKRLAGSSTDTQYF. CDR3 bases: TGTGCCACCAAGAGACTAGCGGGATCTAGCACAGATACGCAGTATTTT. The V call is TRBV15, the J call TRBJ2-3; 11 bases are a match to TRBD2. CDR3 length: 16 amino acids. The germline gives CDR1 LNHNV, CDR2 YYDKDF (reference sequence). Losses at the gene ends were 7 bases for V and 0 bases for J; bases not matched to a gene: 6. The full variable domain, its missing parts supplied by reference TRBV15 and TRBJ2-3, is DAMVIQNPRYQVTQFGKPVTLSCSQTLNHNVMYWYQQKSSQAPKLLFHYYDKDFNNEADTPDNFQSRRPNTSFCFLDIRSPGLGDTAMYLCATKRLAGSSTDTQYFGPGTRLTVL.

This clone was seen only a few times. The J gene is TRBJ2-3, the V gene TRBV7-2; 10 nucleotides line up with TRBD2. This CDR3 has 14 residues. The ends lost 9 bases at V and 3 bases at J; junction bases unmatched: 6. In germline, CDR1 is SGHTA, CDR2 FQGNSA. In DNA form, the CDR3 reads TGTGCCAGTCTACTAGCGGGACGAACAGATACGCAGTATTTT. Translation: CASLLAGRTDTQYF. Combining the CDR3 with reference TRBV7-2 and TRBJ2-3 gives the whole variable domain GAGVSQSPSNKVTEKGKDVELRCDPISGHTALYWYRQSLGQGLEFLIYFQGNSAPDKSGLPSDRFSAERTGGSVSTLTIQRTQQEDSAVYLCASLLAGRTDTQYFGPGTRLTVL.

This clone was seen a few times. The chain uses TRBV6-1 and TRBJ2-7, with 12 bases aligning to TRBD2. In germline, CDR1 is MNHNS, CDR2 SASEGT. V trimming: 4 bases; J trimming: 4 bases; junction bases outside the gene matches: 5. This CDR3 comprises 15 residues. The CDR3 sequence is CASSVGTSGLYEQYF. Here the CDR3 DNA reads TGTGCCAGCAGTGTGGGGACTAGCGGGCTTTACGAGCAGTACTTC.